Listed below are T cell receptor beta chains from one sample, sequenced in a study of OX40 agonist ivuxolimab in advanced cancers. Libraries were prepared by immunoSEQ multiplex PCR; TCRdb keeps only in-frame clonotypes and omits some of them. The sample holds 70,000 to 95,000 clones, around 85% seen once. The starting material was CD4+ or CD8+ T cells sorted from blood, obtained in a trial of the OX40 agonist ivuxolimab. The receptors shown here come from an adult with an advanced solid tumor such as melanoma, head and neck, liver or kidney cancer. CDR3s include the opening cysteine and the closing phenylalanine or tryptophan. D genes are given only for firm matches. Clone size is not always given. Where it is, it says once, few, many or a class for expanded clones.

size | J | D | V | CDR3 | DNA
once | TRBJ2-5 | . | TRBV5-1 | CASSSSRFRETQYF | TGCGCCAGCAGCTCTTCCCGATTCCGAGAGACCCAGTACTTC
. | TRBJ2-5 | . | TRBV7-9 | CASSLRIQETQYF | TGTGCCAGCAGCTTACGTATCCAGGAGACCCAGTACTTC
. | TRBJ1-1 | . | TRBV9 | CASSDSFLGEVHTEAFF | TGTGCCAGCAGCGATAGTTTTTTGGGGGAGGTGCACACTGAAGCTTTCTTT
. | TRBJ2-4 | TRBD1 | TRBV11-2 | CASSRGDRRNIQYF | TGTGCCAGCAGCCGTGGGGACAGGCGAAACATTCAGTACTTC
. | TRBJ2-5 | TRBD1 | TRBV9 | CASSSRRTGVQETQYF | TGTGCCAGCAGCTCCCGAAGGACAGGGGTTCAAGAGACCCAGTACTTC
. | TRBJ1-1 | . | TRBV5-1 | CASSWGRVLAEAFF | TGCGCCAGCAGCTGGGGGAGGGTTCTGGCTGAAGCTTTCTTT
. | TRBJ2-3 | . | TRBV28 | CASSIVVRTDTQYF | TGTGCCAGCAGCATTGTGGTCCGCACAGATACGCAGTATTTT
. | TRBJ1-6 | TRBD1 | TRBV25-1 | CASRTGLDSPLHF | TGTGCCAGCCGGACAGGGTTGGATTCACCCCTCCACTTT
. | TRBJ2-6 | TRBD1 | TRBV28 | CASSQGGLSGANVLTF | TGTGCCAGTTCACAGGGGGGCCTCTCTGGGGCCAACGTCCTGACTTTC
few | TRBJ2-1 | TRBD1 | TRBV2 | CASSEDRSLYNEQFF | TGTGCCAGCAGCGAGGACAGGAGCTTATACAATGAGCAGTTCTTC
. | TRBJ2-7 | . | TRBV11-2 | CASSLDPFEQYF | TGTGCCAGCAGCTTAGACCCCTTCGAGCAGTACTTC
. | TRBJ2-7 | TRBD2 | TRBV28 | CASSLKVWEGPQGFEQYF | TGTGCCAGCAGTTTAAAAGTTTGGGAGGGGCCGCAGGGATTCGAGCAGTACTTC
. | TRBJ2-1 | . | TRBV7-2 | CASSLGWEFEQFF | TGTGCCAGCAGCCTAGGATGGGAATTTGAGCAGTTCTTC
. | TRBJ2-6 | . | TRBV5-4 | CASSLGSSASSGANVLTF | TGTGCCAGCAGCTTGGGGTCCTCGGCCAGCTCTGGGGCCAACGTCCTGACTTTC
. | TRBJ2-6 | . | TRBV18 | CASSLMTQPGANVLTF | TGTGCCAGCTCCCTCATGACCCAGCCTGGGGCCAACGTCCTGACTTTC
. | TRBJ2-7 | TRBD1 | TRBV30 | CAWSVPHRGGYEQYF | TGTGCCTGGAGTGTGCCCCACAGGGGTGGGTACGAGCAGTACTTC
. | TRBJ2-5 | TRBD2 | TRBV19 | CASSIGAGEQYF | TGTGCCAGTAGTATAGGAGCGGGAGAGCAGTACTTC
. | TRBJ2-5 | TRBD2 | TRBV7-8 | CASSSYRLAGRETQYF | TGTGCCAGCAGCTCCTATAGACTAGCGGGACGAGAGACCCAGTACTTC